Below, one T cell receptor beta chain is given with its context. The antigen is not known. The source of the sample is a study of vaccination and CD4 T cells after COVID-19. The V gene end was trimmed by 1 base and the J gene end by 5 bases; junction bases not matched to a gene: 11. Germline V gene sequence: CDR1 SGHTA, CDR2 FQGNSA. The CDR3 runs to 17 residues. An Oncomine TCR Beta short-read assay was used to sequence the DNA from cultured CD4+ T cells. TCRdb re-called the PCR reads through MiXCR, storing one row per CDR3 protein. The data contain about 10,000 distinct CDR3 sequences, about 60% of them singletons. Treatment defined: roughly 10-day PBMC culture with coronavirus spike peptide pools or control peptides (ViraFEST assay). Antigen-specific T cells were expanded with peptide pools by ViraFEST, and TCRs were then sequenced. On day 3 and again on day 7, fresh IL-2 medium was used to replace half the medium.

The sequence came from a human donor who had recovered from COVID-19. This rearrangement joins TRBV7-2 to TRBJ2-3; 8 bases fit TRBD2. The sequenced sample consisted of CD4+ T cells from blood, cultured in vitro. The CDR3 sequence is CASSLGPGGAIGDTQYF. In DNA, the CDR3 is TGTGCCAGCAGCTTAGGTCCGGGGGGGGCCATAGGAGATACGCAGTATTTT. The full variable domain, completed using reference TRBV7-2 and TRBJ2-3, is GAGVSQSPSNKVTEKGKDVELRCDPISGHTALYWYRQSLGQGLEFLIYFQGNSAPDKSGLPSDRFSAERTGGSVSTLTIQRTQQEDSAVYLCASSLGPGGAIGDTQYFGPGTRLTVL.